A single T cell receptor (beta chain) is shown here with its context. This sample is part of a study of blood T cell dynamics during melanoma immunotherapy. Sample time point: week 3, after first cycle of checkpoint inhibitor. CDR1 is LNHDA and CDR2 is SQIVND in the germline V gene (reference sequence). The CDR3 loop spans 16 amino acids. V dropped 5 bases and J dropped 0 bases, with 14 bases sitting between them. The protocol was immunoSEQ multiplex PCR, while the TCRdb copy is restricted to in-frame clones and leaves out a portion. This sample has around 12,000 clones, with 80% to 85% found just once.

The clonotype was recovered from a human donor with melanoma. The starting material was blood, obtained from a patient treated with checkpoint blockade. The J gene is TRBJ2-1, the V gene TRBV19, with D hard to call. The CDR3 loop is CASSPRHLSSYNEQFF. CDR3 sequence (DNA): TGTGCCAGTAGTCCCCGCCACCTGAGCTCCTACAATGAGCAGTTCTTC.